The 29 T cell receptor beta chains below come from one sample, sequenced in a study of blood T cell repertoires in COVID-19. TCRdb's copy holds only in-frame clones and misses some; the assay was immunoSEQ multiplex PCR. Altogether approximately 130,000 clones are present, about four fifths being singletons, with the ten largest covering 9.5% to 15%. What was sequenced was peripheral blood. The receptors were gathered from a human donor in a cohort sampled during active COVID-19.

The rearrangement uses TRBV7-9 and TRBJ2-7; tentatively, D is TRBD2 (6 bases). The CDR3 runs 13 residues. The V gene's germline CDR1 is SEHNR and CDR2 FQNEAQ (reference sequence). Trimming cost V 3 bases and J 2 bases, with 8 bases left between them. This CDR3 is CASSLAGTYEQYF. The DNA for the CDR3 is TGTGCCAGCAGCTTGGCGGGGACCTACGAGCAGTACTTC.

The J gene is TRBJ2-3, the V gene TRBV9; tentatively, D is TRBD1 (6 bases). V lost 0 bases and J lost 0, with 11 bases in between. CDR3 size: 16 residues. The germline V gene encodes CDR1 SGDLS and CDR2 YYNGEE. This CDR3 reads CASSVVGAASTDTQYF. The CDR3 DNA sequence: TGTGCCAGCAGCGTAGTGGGGGCCGCGAGCACAGATACGCAGTATTTT.

The chain carries TRBV3-1 (or the pseudogene TRBV3-2) and TRBJ1-2; TRBD1 matches at 10 bases. Germline V CDR1 and CDR2: LGHDT, YNNKEL (reference sequence). The V gene end was trimmed by 0 bases and the J gene end by 7 bases; junction bases not matched to a gene: 8. The CDR3 has 16 residues. The CDR3 reads CASSQEQTGGSGGYTF. Here the CDR3 DNA reads TGTGCCAGCAGCCAAGAGCAGACAGGGGGCTCTGGTGGCTACACCTTC.

This clone was recorded only once. The chain carries TRBV5-6 and TRBJ2-7; the match to TRBD2 covers 9 bases. V shed 4 bases and J 5 bases; nucleotides not matched to a gene: 10. This CDR3 is built from 15 residues. Germline V CDR1 and CDR2: SGHDT, YYEEEE. The CDR3, as DNA: TGTGCCAGCAGCCCCGGGGGTTTAGCGGGGGACGAGCAGTACTTC. It codes for CASSPGGLAGDEQYF. Based on the CDR3 plus reference TRBV5-6 and TRBJ2-7, the full variable domain is DAGVTQSPTHLIKTRGQQVTLRCSPKSGHDTVSWYQQALGQGPQFIFQYYEEEERQRGNFPDRFSGHQFPNYSSELNVNALLLGDSALYLCASSPGGLAGDEQYFGPGTRLTVT.

This clone was seen a handful of times. This chain joins TRBV3-1 (or the pseudogene TRBV3-2) and TRBJ2-7; 8 nucleotides align to TRBD2. The junction had 12 bases not matched to a gene; V was cut back by 5 bases and J by 3 bases. CDR3 length equals 16 residues. CDR1 is LGHDT, CDR2 YNNKEL, per germline (reference sequence). The CDR3 loop is CASSSWRGAGDYEQYF. The CDR3 nucleotides are TGTGCCAGCAGCAGCTGGAGGGGAGCGGGGGACTACGAGCAGTACTTC.

The rearrangement joins TRBV5-1 to TRBJ2-1, with 8 bases aligning to TRBD2. V lost 4 bases and J lost 7; bases outside the gene matches: 10. This CDR3 spans 15 amino acids. Germline lookup yields CDR1 SGHRS and CDR2 YFSETQ. CDR3 sequence (DNA): TGCGCCAGCAGCCGAACGGGGGGGTTCGGAAATGAGCAGTTCTTC. Translated, it gives CASSRTGGFGNEQFF.

Details on this clone: Relative to the germline gene, one junction end is altered; a read error may explain this. The V call is TRBV3-1 (or the pseudogene TRBV3-2), the J call TRBJ2-5; TRBD2 agrees at 13 bases. This CDR3 contains 20 residues. Germline loops: CDR1 LGHDT, CDR2 YNNKEL (reference sequence). CDR3 sequence (DNA): TGTGCCAGCAGCCACCTAACCTCCGGGACTAGCGGGGCGGACCAAGCGACCCAGTACTTC. Translation: CASSHLTSGTSGADQATQYF.

J is TRBJ2-7 and V is TRBV12-5; 10 bases map to TRBD1. V was clipped by 0 bases and J by 3 bases; unmatched bases: 23. The length of the CDR3 is 22 residues. Per the germline V gene, CDR1 is LGHNT and CDR2 is FRNRAP. The CDR3 here is CASGLVSLISGTGERRIYEQYF. As DNA, the CDR3 is TGTGCTAGTGGTTTGGTCTCGCTAATTTCCGGGACAGGGGAGAGAAGGATCTACGAGCAGTACTTC.

The chain is built from TRBV19 and TRBJ1-1, with 7 nucleotides matching TRBD1. The trim removed 8 bases at V and 3 bases at J, leaving 12 bases unmatched. This CDR3 is 15 amino acids long. The germline V gene encodes CDR1 LNHDA and CDR2 SQIVND (reference sequence). In DNA, the CDR3 is TGTGCCAGTCGCCACATGGACAGGCGTTACACTGAAGCTTTCTTT. Encoded protein: CASRHMDRRYTEAFF.

This clone has a single count. The chain uses TRBV10-2 and TRBJ2-7; TRBD2 agrees at 8 bases. The CDR3 totals 14 residues. The trim removed 3 bases at V and 2 bases at J, leaving 3 bases unmatched. CDR1 is WSHSY and CDR2 is SAAADI in the germline V gene. The CDR3 reads CASSDRGGPYEQYF. The CDR3 DNA follows: TGCGCCAGCAGTGATCGGGGGGGCCCCTACGAGCAGTACTTC.

The chain recombines TRBV27 with TRBJ2-7; TRBD1 aligns across 9 bases. In germline, CDR1 is MNHEY, CDR2 SMNVEV (reference sequence). The CDR3 extends over 14 amino acids. V dropped 6 bases and J dropped 2; count of bases not matched to a gene: 5. CDR3 bases: TGTGCCAGCAGACCGGGACAGGGACCCTACGAGCAGTACTTC. It encodes CASRPGQGPYEQYF.

The V and J genes are TRBV29-1 and TRBJ1-3; tentatively, D is TRBD1 (6 bases). Trimming removed 6 bases at V and 0 bases at J, with 18 bases between. Germline CDR1 is SQVTM and CDR2 is ANQGSEA. The CDR3 runs 16 residues. CDR3 region: CSVRDNLPSSGNTIYF. The CDR3 DNA is TGCAGCGTGAGGGACAACCTCCCGAGCTCTGGAAACACCATATATTTT.

The rearrangement joins TRBV6-4 to TRBJ2-1; TRBD1 matches at 9 bases. The CDR3 contains 13 residues. Germline trimming cut 6 bases from V and 7 bases from J; bases unmatched to any gene: 4. CDR1 and CDR2 from the germline V gene are MRHNA and SNTAGT. The CDR3 reads CASRQGASNEQFF. In DNA, the CDR3 is TGTGCCAGCAGACAGGGGGCGTCTAATGAGCAGTTCTTC.

The chain employs TRBV5-1 and TRBJ1-1; 7 positions agree with TRBD1. Germline CDR1 and CDR2: SGHRS and YFSETQ. V was clipped by 1 base and J by 4 bases; unmatched bases: 7. The CDR3 totals 15 residues. DNA of the CDR3: TGCGCCAGCAGCTTGCGACAGGCAGGGGGCACTGAAGCTTTCTTT. This translates into CASSLRQAGGTEAFF.

Comments on this clone: The same CDR3 is also encoded by other DNA sequences in this sample. The chain has TRBV20-1 and TRBJ1-1; D remains ambiguous. The ends were cut back, 6 bases at V and 0 bases at J, with 5 bases in the middle. CDR3 length: 11 amino acids. CDR1 is DFQATT and CDR2 is SNEGSKA in the germline V gene (reference sequence). CDR3 amino acids: CSAGVNTEAFF. In DNA, the CDR3 is TGCAGTGCCGGGGTGAACACTGAAGCTTTCTTT.

A few counts support this clone. This chain joins TRBV7-9 and TRBJ2-1; TRBD2 is a possible D gene (6 bases). This CDR3 is built from 17 residues. The V end was cut by 4 bases, the J end by 6 bases, with 22 bases between. The germline gives CDR1 SEHNR, CDR2 FQNEAQ (reference sequence). For the CDR3, the DNA is TGTGCCAGCAGCTCCCAGCCCTCGGGACTGCAGGCCAATGAGCAGTTCTTC. As protein: CASSSQPSGLQANEQFF.

This clone was detected only once. The rearrangement links TRBV5-6 to TRBJ2-7, with TRBD1 as a possible D gene (6 bases). CDR3 length: 15 residues. With 4 bases removed from V and 2 bases from J, the gap between germline ends came to 16 bases. The V gene's germline CDR1 is SGHDT and CDR2 YYEEEE. The CDR3 loop is CASSQGTGTTYEQYF. Written as DNA, the CDR3 is TGTGCCAGCAGCCAAGGAACAGGGACGACCTACGAGCAGTACTTC.

In nucleotides, the CDR3 is TGTGCCAGCAGCATGACCGGGACAGGCACCTGGGAGCAGTACTTC. Encoded protein: CASSMTGTGTWEQYF. This rearrangement joins TRBV7-9 to TRBJ2-7, with 8 bases aligning to TRBD1. V was clipped by 5 bases and J by 7 bases; unmatched bases: 13. CDR3 length: 15 amino acids. The germline CDR1 and CDR2 sequences are SEHNR and FQNEAQ (reference sequence).

V usage is TRBV27 and J usage is TRBJ1-6; 7 nucleotides match TRBD1. The CDR3 is made up of 14 amino acids. The germline V gene has CDR1 MNHEY and CDR2 SMNVEV (reference sequence). The V gene end was trimmed by 3 bases and the J gene end by 7 bases; junction bases not matched to a gene: 3. The CDR3 nucleotides read TGTGCCAGCAGTTTGCAGGGGGAAAATTCACCCCTCCACTTT. Protein: CASSLQGENSPLHF.

J is TRBJ2-1 and V is TRBV5-6; TRBD2 might be the D (5 bases). V lost 4 bases and J lost 4, with 15 bases in between. The CDR3 length is 15 residues. The germline V gene has CDR1 SGHDT and CDR2 YYEEEE. This CDR3 is CASSRGGTAYNEQFF. CDR3 sequence (DNA): TGTGCCAGCAGCCGAGGAGGCACAGCTTACAATGAGCAGTTCTTC. Together with reference TRBV5-6 and TRBJ2-1, the CDR3 gives the full variable domain: DAGVTQSPTHLIKTRGQQVTLRCSPKSGHDTVSWYQQALGQGPQFIFQYYEEEERQRGNFPDRFSGHQFPNYSSELNVNALLLGDSALYLCASSRGGTAYNEQFFGPGTRLTVL.

J is TRBJ1-1 and V is TRBV5-6; 10 nucleotides agree with TRBD1. Trimming took 6 bases from V and 4 from J; bases not matched to a gene: 6. The CDR3 runs 14 residues. Germline V CDR1 and CDR2: SGHDT, YYEEEE. CDR3 sequence (DNA): TGTGCCAGCACTAGAAGGACAGGGGGCACTGAAGCTTTCTTT. Protein: CASTRRTGGTEAFF.

This clone was counted a few times. This chain joins TRBV7-9 and TRBJ1-2; D gene unclear. V was shortened by 5 bases and J by 8 bases, with 12 bases between the two germline ends. Germline V gene lookup returns CDR1 SEHNR and CDR2 FQNEAQ (reference sequence). This CDR3 spans 12 amino acids. This CDR3 reads CASSPSGGGYTF. CDR3 sequence (DNA): TGTGCCAGCAGCCCCTCGGGTGGCGGCTACACCTTC.

The V gene is TRBV9, the J gene TRBJ2-3; D is unresolved. Per the germline V gene, CDR1 is SGDLS and CDR2 is YYNGEE. This CDR3 contains 14 residues. V lost 4 bases to trimming and J lost 5 bases, with 14 bases between them. The CDR3 DNA reads as TGTGCCAGCAGCCCCCTATCGTCTAGAGATACGCAGTATTTT. The encoded protein is CASSPLSSRDTQYF.

The chain recombines TRBV5-1 with TRBJ1-2; D ambiguous. Between the trimmed V and J ends, which lost 4 bases and 4 bases, there was a span of 17 bases. Germline V gives CDR1 SGHRS, CDR2 YFSETQ. This CDR3 is built from 15 residues. CDR3 protein: CASSLSSSLFYGYTF. Written as DNA, the CDR3 is TGCGCCAGCAGCCTTTCGAGTTCCCTATTCTATGGCTACACCTTC.

DNA for the CDR3: TGTGCCAGCAGTCCACGACAGGGGTCCTCCTACGAGCAGTACTTC. Its protein product is CASSPRQGSSYEQYF. The chain couples TRBV6-5 to TRBJ2-7; 8 nucleotides agree with TRBD1. The CDR3 consists of 15 residues. Looked up from germline, CDR1 is MNHEY and CDR2 is SVGAGI. V lost 5 bases, J lost 0 bases, and 6 bases stayed unmatched.

The chain combines TRBV4-2 with TRBJ1-1, with TRBD1 as a possible D gene (5 bases). Germline lookup yields CDR1 LGHNA and CDR2 YNFKEQ. This CDR3 region has 14 residues. Trimming stripped 2 bases from V and 5 bases from J, with 12 bases between. The CDR3 sequence is CASSQSAGGTEAFF. CDR3 coding DNA: TGTGCCAGCAGCCAATCGGCGGGGGGGACTGAAGCTTTCTTT.

CDR3 bases: TGCGCCAGCAGCTCTCCGACAGGGGCCCCTCTAGGTGGCTACACCTTC. Its translation: CASSSPTGAPLGGYTF. The chain is built from TRBV5-1 and TRBJ1-2, with 8 bases that match TRBD1. The germline CDR1 and CDR2 sequences are SGHRS and YFSETQ. V shed 3 bases, J shed 7 bases, and the junction held 14 bases outside the gene matches. There are 16 residues in the CDR3.

This clone was recorded a few times. The rearrangement joins TRBV30 to TRBJ1-2; no clear D gene. Trimming stripped 2 bases from V and 4 bases from J, with 11 bases between. CDR1 is GTSNPN and CDR2 is SVGIG in the germline V gene (reference sequence). The CDR3 is 13 amino acids. The CDR3 loop reads CAWSYSSGYGYTF. In DNA form, the CDR3 reads TGTGCCTGGAGTTACTCCTCGGGCTATGGCTACACCTTC.

This clone appeared a few times. CDR3 sequence reads: CASRAGTSHEQYF. CDR3 coding DNA: TGCGCCAGCAGGGCCGGGACTAGCCACGAGCAGTACTTC. The chain joins TRBV10-2 to TRBJ2-7; TRBD2 agrees at 9 bases. Trimming cost V 6 bases and J 5 bases; bases outside gene matches: 5. CDR1 and CDR2 from the germline V gene are WSHSY and SAAADI. This CDR3 spans 13 amino acids.